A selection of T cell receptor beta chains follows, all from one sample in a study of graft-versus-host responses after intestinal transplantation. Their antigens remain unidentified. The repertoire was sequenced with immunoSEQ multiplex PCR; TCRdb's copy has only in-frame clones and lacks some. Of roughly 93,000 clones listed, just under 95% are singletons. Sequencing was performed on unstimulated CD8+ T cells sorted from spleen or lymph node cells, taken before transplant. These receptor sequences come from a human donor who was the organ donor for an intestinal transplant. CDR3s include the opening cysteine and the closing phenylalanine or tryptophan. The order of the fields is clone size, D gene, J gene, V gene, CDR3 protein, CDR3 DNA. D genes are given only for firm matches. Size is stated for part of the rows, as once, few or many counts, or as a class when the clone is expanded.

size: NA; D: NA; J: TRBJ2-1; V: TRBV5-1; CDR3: CASSLQRLEGYNEQFF; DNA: TGCGCCAGCAGCTTGCAGAGGCTAGAGGGCTACAATGAGCAGTTCTTC
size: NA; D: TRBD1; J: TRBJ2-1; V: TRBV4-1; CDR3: CASSPTGQGSNEQFF; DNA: TGCGCCAGCAGCCCTACCGGACAGGGAAGCAATGAGCAGTTCTTC
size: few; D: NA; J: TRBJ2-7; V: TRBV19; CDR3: CASSTISGYEQYF; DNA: TGTGCCAGTAGCACCATTAGCGGCTACGAGCAGTACTTC
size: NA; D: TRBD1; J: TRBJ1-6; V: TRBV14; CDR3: CASSLGPGTAYSPLHF; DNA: TGTGCCAGCAGCCTTGGACCCGGGACAGCGTATTCACCCCTCCACTTT
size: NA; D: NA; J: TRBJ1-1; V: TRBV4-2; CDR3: CASSQEISSNTEAFF; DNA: TGTGCCAGCAGCCAAGAGATTAGTTCAAACACTGAAGCTTTCTTT
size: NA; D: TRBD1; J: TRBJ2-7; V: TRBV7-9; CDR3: CASSRTGPSYEQYF; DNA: TGTGCCAGCAGCCGGACAGGCCCCTCCTACGAGCAGTACTTC
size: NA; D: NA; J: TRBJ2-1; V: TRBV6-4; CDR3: CASSASSYNEQFF; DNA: TGTGCCAGCAGTGCGAGCTCCTACAATGAGCAGTTCTTC
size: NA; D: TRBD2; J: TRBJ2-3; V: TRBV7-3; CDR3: CASSASSGGPFGTQYF; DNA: TGTGCCAGCAGCGCTTCTAGCGGGGGGCCCTTCGGTACGCAGTATTTT
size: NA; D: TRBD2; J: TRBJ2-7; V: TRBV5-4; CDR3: CASSSLAGGNAHEQYF; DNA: TGTGCCAGCAGTTCACTAGCGGGGGGCAACGCCCACGAGCAGTACTTC
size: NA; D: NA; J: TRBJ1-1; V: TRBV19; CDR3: CASNNLLRTGEAFF; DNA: TGTGCCAGTAACAATCTCCTACGAACAGGAGAAGCTTTCTTT
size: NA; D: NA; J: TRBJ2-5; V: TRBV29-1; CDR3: CSVEGVGLGGGLMSQYF; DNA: TGCAGCGTTGAAGGAGTAGGCTTAGGGGGGGGCCTTATGTCCCAGTACTTC